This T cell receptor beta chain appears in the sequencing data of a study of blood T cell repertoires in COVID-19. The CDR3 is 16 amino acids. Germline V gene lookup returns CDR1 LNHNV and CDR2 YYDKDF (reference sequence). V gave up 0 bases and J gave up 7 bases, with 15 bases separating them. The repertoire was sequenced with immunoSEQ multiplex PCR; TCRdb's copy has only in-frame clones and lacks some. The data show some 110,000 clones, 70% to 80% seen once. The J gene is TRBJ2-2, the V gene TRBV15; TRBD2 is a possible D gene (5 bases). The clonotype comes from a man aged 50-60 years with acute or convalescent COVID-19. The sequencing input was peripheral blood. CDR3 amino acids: CATSRDYALGGGELFF. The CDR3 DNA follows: TGTGCCACCAGCAGAGATTACGCTTTAGGAGGCGGGGAGCTGTTTTTT.